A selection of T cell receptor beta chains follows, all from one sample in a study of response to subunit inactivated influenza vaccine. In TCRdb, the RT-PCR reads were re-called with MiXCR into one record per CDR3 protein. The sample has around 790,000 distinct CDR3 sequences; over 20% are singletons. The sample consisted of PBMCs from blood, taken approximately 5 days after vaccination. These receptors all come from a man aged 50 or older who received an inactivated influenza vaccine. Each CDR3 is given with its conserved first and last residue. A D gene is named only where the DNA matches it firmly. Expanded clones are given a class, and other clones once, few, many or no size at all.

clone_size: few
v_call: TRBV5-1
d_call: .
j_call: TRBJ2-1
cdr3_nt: TGCGCCAGCAGCTTGGAAGATTCGGTTTCCTGGAATGAGCAGTTCTTC
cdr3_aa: CASSLEDSVSWNEQFF

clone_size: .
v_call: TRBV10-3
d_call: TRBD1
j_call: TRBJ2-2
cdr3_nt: TGTGCCACCCACGGGGACAGTTACACCGGGGAGCTGTTTTTT
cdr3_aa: CATHGDSYTGELFF

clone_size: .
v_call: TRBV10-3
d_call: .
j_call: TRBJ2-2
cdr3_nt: TGTGCCATCAGACAGCTAAGCACCGGGGAGCTGTTTTTT
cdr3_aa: CAIRQLSTGELFF

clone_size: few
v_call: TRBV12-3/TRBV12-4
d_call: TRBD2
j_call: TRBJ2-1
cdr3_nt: TGTGCCAGCAGTTTAGCGGAACTAGCGGGAGCCGAGCAGTTCTTC
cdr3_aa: CASSLAELAGAEQFF

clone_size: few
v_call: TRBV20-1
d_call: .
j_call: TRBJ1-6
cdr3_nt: TGCAGTGGAACTACCGGGACGGCGAATTCACCCCTCCACTTT
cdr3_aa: CSGTTGTANSPLHF

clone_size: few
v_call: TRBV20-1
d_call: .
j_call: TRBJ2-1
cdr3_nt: TGCAGTGCTAGTCTCCCCGGGAGACCCAATGAGCAGTTCTTC
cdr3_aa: CSASLPGRPNEQFF

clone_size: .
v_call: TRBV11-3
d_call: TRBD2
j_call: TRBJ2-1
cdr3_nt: TGTGCCAGCAGCTTAGGCAGCGGGAAAGACAATGAGCAGTTCTTC
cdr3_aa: CASSLGSGKDNEQFF

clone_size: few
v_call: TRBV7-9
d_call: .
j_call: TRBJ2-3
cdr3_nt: TGTGCCAGCACCCCCAAGCCCGAGCAGGCCCCAGATACGCAGTATTTT
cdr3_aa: CASTPKPEQAPDTQYF

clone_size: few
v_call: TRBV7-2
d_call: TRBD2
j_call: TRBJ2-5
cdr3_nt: TGTGCCAGCAGCTTAGCCCATATTTCGGGGGGCCAAGAGACCCAGTACTTC
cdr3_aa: CASSLAHISGGQETQYF

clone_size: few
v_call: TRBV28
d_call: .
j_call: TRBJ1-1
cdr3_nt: TGTGCCAGCAGTTTATGGGACAATTCTAAAGCTTTCTTT
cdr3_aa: CASSLWDNSKAFF

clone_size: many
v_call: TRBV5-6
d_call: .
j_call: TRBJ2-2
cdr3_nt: TGTGCCAGCAGCCTGGGTTTAACGAACACCGGGGAGCTGTTTTTT
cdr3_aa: CASSLGLTNTGELFF

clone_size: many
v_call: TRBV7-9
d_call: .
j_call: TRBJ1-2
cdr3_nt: TGTGCCAGCAGCTCCGTCGATGCGGAGGCTTATGGCTACACCTTC
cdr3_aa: CASSSVDAEAYGYTF

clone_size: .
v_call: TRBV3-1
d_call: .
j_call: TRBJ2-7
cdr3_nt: TGTGCCACCAGCCGTACCCCCGGGCCGATTTCCTACGAGCAGTACTTC
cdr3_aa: CATSRTPGPISYEQYF

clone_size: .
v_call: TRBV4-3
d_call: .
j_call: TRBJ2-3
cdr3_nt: TGCGCCAGCAGCTCTCACAGGGTCCCCACAGATACGCAGTATTTT
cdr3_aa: CASSSHRVPTDTQYF

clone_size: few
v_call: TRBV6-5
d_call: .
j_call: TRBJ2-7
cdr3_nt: TGTGCCAGCAGTTGGCAGGGAGGGGGCGAGCAGTACTTC
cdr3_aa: CASSWQGGGEQYF

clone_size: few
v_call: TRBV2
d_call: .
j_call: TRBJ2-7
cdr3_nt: TGTGCCAGCAAGAGGCTGGGGGCGTACGAGCAGTACTTC
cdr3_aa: CASKRLGAYEQYF

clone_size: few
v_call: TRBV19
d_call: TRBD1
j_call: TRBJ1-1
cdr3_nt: TGTGCCAGTAGTATAGATCCCGACAGGGGGCGAAATCAGGACACTGAAGCTTTCTTT
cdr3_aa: CASSIDPDRGRNQDTEAFF

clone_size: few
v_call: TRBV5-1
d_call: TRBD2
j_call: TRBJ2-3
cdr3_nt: TGCGCCAGCAGCCTTCCTCGTAGGGAGGGGGATACGCAGTATTTT
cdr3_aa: CASSLPRREGDTQYF

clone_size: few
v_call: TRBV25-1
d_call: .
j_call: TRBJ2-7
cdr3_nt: TGTGCCAGCAGTGACCTACCCTACGAGCAGTACTTC
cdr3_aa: CASSDLPYEQYF

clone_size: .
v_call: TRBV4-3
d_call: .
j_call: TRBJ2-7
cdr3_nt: TGCGCCAGCAGCCAAGATACTCTAGTGGGCGAGCAGTACTTC
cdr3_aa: CASSQDTLVGEQYF

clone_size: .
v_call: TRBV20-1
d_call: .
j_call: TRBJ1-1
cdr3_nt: TGCAGTGCGGGGGAAGGGGGAAAGGTTGAAGCTTTCTTT
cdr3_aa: CSAGEGGKVEAFF

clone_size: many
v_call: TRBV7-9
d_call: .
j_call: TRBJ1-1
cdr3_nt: TGTGCCAGCAACTTAATGAACACTGAAGCTTTCTTT
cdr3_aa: CASNLMNTEAFF

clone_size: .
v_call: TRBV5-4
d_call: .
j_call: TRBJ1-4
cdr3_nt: TGTGCCAGCAGCTTGAAGGGTGAAAAACTGTTTTTT
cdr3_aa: CASSLKGEKLFF

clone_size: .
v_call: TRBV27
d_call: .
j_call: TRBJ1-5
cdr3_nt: TGTGCCAGCAGTTTATCTACAGGGTTGGGTCAGCCCCAGCATTTT
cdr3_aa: CASSLSTGLGQPQHF

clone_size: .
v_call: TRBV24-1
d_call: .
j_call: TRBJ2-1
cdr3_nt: TGTGCCACCAGTGATTCTGATACTAGAATTTTCGATGAGCAGTTCTTC
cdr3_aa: CATSDSDTRIFDEQFF

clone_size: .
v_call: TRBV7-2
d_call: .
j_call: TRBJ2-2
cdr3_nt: TGTGCCAGCAGCTTATCATACGGCACCGGGGAGCTGTTTTTT
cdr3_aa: CASSLSYGTGELFF

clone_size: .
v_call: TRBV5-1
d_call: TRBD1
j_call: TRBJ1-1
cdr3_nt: TGCGCCAGCAGCTTGGTCGTCAGGGGGGCTGAAGCTTTCTTT
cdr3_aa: CASSLVVRGAEAFF

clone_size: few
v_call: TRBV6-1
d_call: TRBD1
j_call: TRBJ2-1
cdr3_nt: TGTGCCAGCAGATCATCGACAGGGAAGAGCTACAATGAGCAGTTCTTC
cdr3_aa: CASRSSTGKSYNEQFF